The 29 T cell receptor beta chains reported below all come from one sample, sequenced in a study of blood T cell repertoires in COVID-19. Sequenced by immunoSEQ multiplex PCR; TCRdb stores in-frame clones only, minus some. This sample has 300,000 or so clones, with 85% to 90% found just once. Sample: peripheral blood. Receptors were obtained from a woman between 40 and 55 years old with acute or convalescent COVID-19.

The rearrangement links TRBV15 to TRBJ2-5; weak D call: TRBD2 (6 bases). Germline V gives CDR1 LNHNV, CDR2 YYDKDF (reference sequence). The CDR3 extends over 17 amino acids. The V end was cut by 8 bases, the J end by 3 bases, with 25 bases between. This CDR3 reads CATLPLTLADSKETQYF. As DNA, the CDR3 is TGTGCCACCCTACCATTGACTTTAGCGGACTCTAAAGAGACCCAGTACTTC.

This rearrangement joins TRBV9 to TRBJ2-3, with 11 bases lining up with TRBD2. Germline V CDR1 and CDR2: SGDLS, YYNGEE. This CDR3 has 16 residues. V lost 5 bases, J lost 4 bases, and 9 bases stayed unmatched. CDR3 in amino acids: CASSHSGGAKSDTQYF. As DNA, the CDR3 is TGTGCCAGCAGTCATAGCGGGGGGGCCAAGTCAGATACGCAGTATTTT.

The chain carries TRBV5-6 and TRBJ2-1; tentatively, D is TRBD1 (6 bases). CDR3 length: 14 residues. Trimming left V 0 bases short and J 8 bases short, with 12 bases between. Germline V lookup: CDR1 SGHDT, CDR2 YYEEEE. CDR3 region: CASSLGGPGYEQFF. The DNA for the CDR3 is TGTGCCAGCAGCTTGGGGGGGCCAGGGTATGAGCAGTTCTTC.

The V gene is TRBV28, the J gene TRBJ2-1; TRBD2 matches at 13 bases. Germline CDR1 reads MDHEN; CDR2 reads SYDVKM. The CDR3 extends over 15 amino acids. Losses at the gene ends were 5 bases for V and 8 bases for J; bases not matched to a gene: 6. CDR3 amino acids: CASSQTSGGKDEQFF. In nucleotides, the CDR3 is TGTGCCAGCAGTCAGACTAGCGGGGGGAAAGATGAGCAGTTCTTC.

J is TRBJ1-2 and V is TRBV2; no reliable D call. The CDR3 has 9 residues. The V and J ends lost 11 bases and 5 bases respectively, with 6 bases between them. CDR1 and CDR2 (germline): SNHLY, FYNNEI. The CDR3 region has the DNA TGTGCCTCAGAATATGGCTACACCTTC. This encodes CASEYGYTF.

The chain combines TRBV2 with TRBJ1-1; D may be TRBD1 (6 bases). The CDR3 spans 15 residues. Germline V gives CDR1 SNHLY, CDR2 FYNNEI. V was shortened by 8 bases and J by 6 bases, with 22 bases between the two germline ends. The CDR3 loop is CASLVENRVRAEAFF. The CDR3 region has the DNA TGTGCCAGCCTAGTAGAGAACAGGGTGCGGGCTGAAGCTTTCTTT.

This sequence joins TRBV5-8 and TRBJ2-7; TRBD1 aligns across 9 bases. V lost 4 bases to trimming and J lost 7 bases; unmatched junction nucleotides: 15. The germline V gene has CDR1 SGHTS and CDR2 YDEGEE. The CDR3 runs 16 residues. In DNA, the CDR3 is TGTGCCAGCAGCCCGGGACAGGGCCTCCTGTTATGGGAGCAGTACGTC. Translation gives CASSPGQGLLLWEQYV.

This clone came up once. V usage is TRBV11-2 and J usage is TRBJ1-2, with TRBD1 identical over 10 bases. The trim removed 4 bases at V and 5 bases at J, leaving 7 bases unmatched. The CDR3 contains 15 residues. Germline V CDR1 and CDR2: SGHAT, FQNNGV. CDR3 amino acids: CASSSRTGGAYGYTF. Written as DNA, the CDR3 is TGTGCCAGCAGCTCGCGGACAGGGGGGGCTTATGGCTACACCTTC.

This rearrangement joins TRBV21-1 to TRBJ2-3; TRBD1 is the table's D call, not checked against the DNA. TRBV21-1 is noted as a pseudogene. CDR3 size: 17 residues. The CDR3 DNA follows: TGTGCCAGCAGCCCGGAGGGGACAGGGCCGAACACAGATACGCAGTATTTT. Translating it yields CASSPEGTGPNTDTQYF.

The J gene is TRBJ2-1, the V gene TRBV9; the match to TRBD2 covers 14 bases. From germline, CDR1 is SGDLS and CDR2 YYNGEE. V shed 1 base, J shed 0 bases, and the junction held 6 bases outside the gene matches. This CDR3 is 19 amino acids long. DNA for the CDR3: TGTGCCAGCAGCGTAAGGACTAGCGGGGGGATAAGCTCCTACAATGAGCAGTTCTTC. It encodes CASSVRTSGGISSYNEQFF.

V is TRBV28 and J is TRBJ1-4; D is unresolved. Trimming left V 10 bases short and J 2 bases short, with 14 bases between. CDR1 MDHEN and CDR2 SYDVKM come from the germline V gene. This CDR3 region has 14 residues. CDR3 sequence reads: CATAPPGTNEKLFF. CDR3 coding DNA: TGTGCCACTGCGCCCCCCGGGACTAATGAAAAACTGTTTTTT.

In its sample, this clone was seen once. The rearrangement uses TRBV24-1 and TRBJ2-1; TRBD1 aligns across 9 bases. The ends lost 5 bases at V and 6 bases at J; junction bases unmatched: 10. This CDR3 region has 16 residues. CDR1 and CDR2 (germline): KGHDR, SFDVKD. The CDR3 DNA follows: TGTGCCACCAGTGCCTCAGACAGGGGGAGTGGCAATGAGCAGTTCTTC. This translates into CATSASDRGSGNEQFF.

This clone was detected only once. This chain links TRBV11-2 with TRBJ1-3; TRBD1 might be the D (6 bases). This CDR3 comprises 16 residues. Between the trimmed V and J ends, which lost 5 bases and 2 bases, there was a span of 16 bases. Germline lookup yields CDR1 SGHAT and CDR2 FQNNGV. CDR3 protein: CASSPWTGHPGNTIYF. In DNA, the CDR3 is TGTGCCAGCAGCCCTTGGACGGGACACCCTGGAAACACCATATATTTT.

As regards this clone: Additional DNA sequences in this sample encode the identical CDR3. The chain recombines TRBV5-1 with TRBJ1-1; D is uncertain. Trimming cost V 0 bases and J 1 base, with 4 bases left between them. Germline V gives CDR1 SGHRS, CDR2 YFSETQ. The CDR3 totals 13 residues. The CDR3 nucleotides read TGCGCCAGCAGCTTGGGCAGGAACACTGAAGCTTTCTTT. This translates into CASSLGRNTEAFF.

The rearrangement uses TRBV21-1 and TRBJ1-6. TRBV21-1 is a pseudogene segment. The CDR3 has 11 amino acids. The CDR3 is CASGGVLSLHF. The CDR3 DNA reads as TGTGCCAGCGGCGGGGTATTGTCCCTCCACTTT.

The V and J genes are TRBV6-5 and TRBJ2-1, with D perhaps TRBD2 (6 bases). CDR1 and CDR2 from the germline V gene are MNHEY and SVGAGI. The CDR3 totals 14 residues. V was cut by 6 bases and J by 3 bases, with 12 bases left in between. The CDR3 protein is CASSKGLIYNEQFF. CDR3 DNA: TGTGCCAGCAGCAAGGGACTTATCTACAATGAGCAGTTCTTC.

The V call is TRBV6-5, the J call TRBJ1-1; maybe TRBD1 (6 bases). In germline, CDR1 is MNHEY, CDR2 SVGAGI. This CDR3 spans 14 amino acids. V dropped 6 bases and J dropped 1 base, with 12 bases sitting between them. The CDR3 spells CASSPEGGNTEAFF. CDR3 DNA sequence: TGTGCCAGCAGCCCCGAAGGGGGGAACACTGAAGCTTTCTTT.

The V gene is TRBV4-2, the J gene TRBJ2-2, with TRBD2 matching over 9 bases. The CDR3 runs to 17 residues. Losses at the gene ends were 4 bases for V and 1 base for J; bases not matched to a gene: 7. The V gene's germline CDR1 is LGHNA and CDR2 YNFKEQ. The CDR3 sequence is CASSRLLAGQNTGELFF. The CDR3 DNA sequence: TGTGCCAGCAGCCGCCTGCTAGCGGGGCAGAACACCGGGGAGCTGTTTTTT.

On this clone itself: This specimen includes other DNA sequences encoding the same CDR3. V is TRBV3-1 (or the pseudogene TRBV3-2) and J is TRBJ1-2, with D unclear. The CDR3 is 11 amino acids. Germline values: CDR1 LGHDT, CDR2 YNNKEL (reference sequence). Between the trimmed V and J ends, which lost 1 base and 7 bases, there was a span of 4 bases. The CDR3 spells CASSQVSGYTF. In nucleotides, the CDR3 is TGTGCCAGCAGCCAAGTGAGTGGCTACACCTTC.

The chain carries TRBV28 and TRBJ1-2; a possible D gene is TRBD1 (5 bases). The germline V and J ends were trimmed by 6 bases and 6 bases, with 8 bases remaining between them. Per the germline V gene, CDR1 is MDHEN and CDR2 is SYDVKM. The CDR3 is 11 residues long. The CDR3 DNA follows: TGTGCCAGCAGGATGGGGCATGGCTACACCTTC. Amino acid sequence: CASRMGHGYTF.

The V gene is TRBV19, the J gene TRBJ2-4, with 11 bases identical to TRBD2. The germline V gene has CDR1 LNHDA and CDR2 SQIVND (reference sequence). The CDR3 consists of 15 residues. With V trimmed by 4 bases and J by 4 bases, 3 bases remained unmatched. The CDR3, as DNA: TGTGCCAGTAGTAAACTAGCGGGGGAGAAAAACATTCAGTACTTC. Amino acid sequence: CASSKLAGEKNIQYF. Combining the CDR3 with reference TRBV19 and TRBJ2-4 gives the whole variable domain DGGITQSPKYLFRKEGQNVTLSCEQNLNHDAMYWYRQDPGQGLRLIYYSQIVNDFQKGDIAEGYSVSREKKESFPLTVTSAQKNPTAFYLCASSKLAGEKNIQYFGAGTRLSVL.

The gene calls are TRBV24-1 and TRBJ1-1, with D perhaps TRBD1 (5 bases). This CDR3 spans 12 amino acids. Looked up from germline, CDR1 is KGHDR and CDR2 is SFDVKD. Trimming removed 5 bases from V and 9 bases from J, with 12 bases in between. As DNA, the CDR3 is TGTGCCACCAGTGGACAGACAGAAAAAGCTTTCTTT. Translated: CATSGQTEKAFF.

The chain employs TRBV9 and TRBJ2-3; a weak D match, TRBD2 (6 bases). Trimming stripped 0 bases from V and 2 bases from J, with 16 bases between. CDR1 and CDR2 from the germline V gene are SGDLS and YYNGEE. CDR3 length: 17 residues. CDR3 bases: TGTGCCAGCAGCGTAGGGCTAGGACTACGGGACACAGATACGCAGTATTTT. Translation: CASSVGLGLRDTDTQYF.

Worth noting for this clone: A read error may account for a junction end that differs from germline. The chain uses TRBV3-1 (or the pseudogene TRBV3-2) and TRBJ1-1, with D possibly TRBD1 on 6 matching bases. The CDR3 length is 15 residues. Per germline, CDR1 LGHDT and CDR2 YNNKEL (reference sequence). This CDR3 reads CASTPRAGAKTGAFF. In DNA, the CDR3 is TGTGCCAGCACCCCCAGGGCAGGGGCCAAAACTGGAGCTTTCTTT.

V gene TRBV5-6 combines with J gene TRBJ1-4, with D unclear. V dropped 1 base and J dropped 5 bases, with 21 bases sitting between them. Looked up from germline, CDR1 is SGHDT and CDR2 is YYEEEE. The CDR3 has 18 amino acids. The CDR3 loop reads CASSLFEILADVNEKLFF. Here the CDR3 DNA reads TGTGCCAGCAGCTTGTTTGAAATTTTGGCAGATGTAAATGAAAAACTGTTTTTT.

The chain employs TRBV25-1 and TRBJ2-5; possible D gene TRBD2, 5 bases. The CDR3 length is 18 residues. V lost 1 base and J 1 base, leaving 19 bases between the germline ends. Germline V gene lookup returns CDR1 MGHDK and CDR2 SYGVNS. CDR3: CASSEWELQRKVQETQYF. CDR3 nucleotides: TGTGCCAGCAGTGAATGGGAGTTACAGCGAAAGGTCCAAGAGACCCAGTACTTC.

V and J are TRBV2 and TRBJ2-1; 8 bases are a match to TRBD2. Germline V gives CDR1 SNHLY, CDR2 FYNNEI. There are 15 residues in the CDR3. Trimming removed 1 base from V and 3 bases from J; junction bases left unmatched: 2. CDR3 loop: CASSEGLAGYNEQFF. Written as DNA, the CDR3 is TGTGCCAGCAGTGAAGGCCTAGCGGGCTACAATGAGCAGTTCTTC.

This chain links TRBV5-4 with TRBJ2-1, with 13 positions matching TRBD2. CDR3 length: 19 amino acids. V lost 0 bases, J lost 4 bases, and 10 bases stayed unmatched. CDR1 is SGHNT, CDR2 YYREEE, per germline (reference sequence). The DNA for the CDR3 is TGTGCCAGCAGCTTGGACACTAGCGGGGGGGCCAGGTTTTACAATGAGCAGTTCTTC. Translating gives CASSLDTSGGARFYNEQFF.

V gene TRBV2 combines with J gene TRBJ1-1, with TRBD1 matching over 7 bases. This CDR3 has 14 residues. CDR1 and CDR2 from the germline V gene are SNHLY and FYNNEI. The V and J ends lost 6 bases and 4 bases, in that order; junction bases with no gene match: 8. CDR3 nucleotide sequence: TGTGCCAGCAGGAGAACGACAGGGCTCACTGAAGCTTTCTTT. Translated, it gives CASRRTTGLTEAFF.